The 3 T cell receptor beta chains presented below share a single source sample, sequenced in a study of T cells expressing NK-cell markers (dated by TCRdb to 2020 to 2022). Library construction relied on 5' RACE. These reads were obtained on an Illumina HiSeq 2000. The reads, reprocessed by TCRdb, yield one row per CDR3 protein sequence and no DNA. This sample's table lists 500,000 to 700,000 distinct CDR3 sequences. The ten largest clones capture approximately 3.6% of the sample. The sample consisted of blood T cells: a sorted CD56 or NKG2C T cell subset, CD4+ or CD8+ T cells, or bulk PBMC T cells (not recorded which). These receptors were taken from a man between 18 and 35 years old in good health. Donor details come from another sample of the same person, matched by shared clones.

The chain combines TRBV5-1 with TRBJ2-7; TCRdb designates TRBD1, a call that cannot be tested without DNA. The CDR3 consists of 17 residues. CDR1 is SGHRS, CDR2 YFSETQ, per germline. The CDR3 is CASSWGLGGTTNYEQYF.

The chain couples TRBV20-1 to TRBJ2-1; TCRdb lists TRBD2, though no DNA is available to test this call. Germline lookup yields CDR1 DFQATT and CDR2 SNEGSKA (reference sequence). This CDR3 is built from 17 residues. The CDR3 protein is CSARGFVASGRRAEQFF.

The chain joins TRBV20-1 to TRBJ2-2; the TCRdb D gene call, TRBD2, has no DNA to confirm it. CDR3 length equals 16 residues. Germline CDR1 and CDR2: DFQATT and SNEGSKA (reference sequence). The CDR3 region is CSARIDRTENTGELFF.